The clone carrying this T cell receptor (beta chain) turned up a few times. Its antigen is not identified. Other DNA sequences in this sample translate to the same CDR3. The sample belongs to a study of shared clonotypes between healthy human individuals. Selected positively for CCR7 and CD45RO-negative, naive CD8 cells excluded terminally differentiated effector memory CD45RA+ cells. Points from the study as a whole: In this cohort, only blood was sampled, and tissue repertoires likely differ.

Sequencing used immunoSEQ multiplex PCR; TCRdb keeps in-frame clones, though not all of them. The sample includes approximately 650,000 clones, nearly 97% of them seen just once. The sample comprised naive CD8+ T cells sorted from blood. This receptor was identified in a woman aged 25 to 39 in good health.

This CDR3 is CASSLDSRGEQYF. The DNA for the CDR3 is TGTGCCAGCAGCTTAGACTCAAGAGGCGAGCAGTACTTC. The J gene is TRBJ2-7, the V gene TRBV11-2; no definite D call. Germline CDR1 is SGHAT and CDR2 is FQNNGV. CDR3 length: 13 residues. With 0 bases removed from V and 6 bases from J, the gap between germline ends came to 9 bases.